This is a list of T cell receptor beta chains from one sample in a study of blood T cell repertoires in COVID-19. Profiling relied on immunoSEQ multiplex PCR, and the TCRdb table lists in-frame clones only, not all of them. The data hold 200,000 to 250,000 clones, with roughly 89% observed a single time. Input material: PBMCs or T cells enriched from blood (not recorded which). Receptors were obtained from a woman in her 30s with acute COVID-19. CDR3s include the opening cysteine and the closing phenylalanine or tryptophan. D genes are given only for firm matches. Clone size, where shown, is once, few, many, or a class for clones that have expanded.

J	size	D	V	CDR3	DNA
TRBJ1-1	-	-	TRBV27	CASSLTDPNTEAFF	TGTGCCAGCAGCCTAACCGATCCGAACACTGAAGCTTTCTTT
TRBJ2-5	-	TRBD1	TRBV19	CASSTWTGDQETQYF	TGTGCCAGTAGTACTTGGACAGGGGACCAAGAGACCCAGTACTTC
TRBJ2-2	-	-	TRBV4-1	CASSQEIQSLFTGELFF	TGCGCCAGCAGCCAAGAAATCCAGTCCCTTTTTACCGGGGAGCTGTTTTTT
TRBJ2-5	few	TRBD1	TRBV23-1	CASSGQGIQETQYF	TGCGCCAGCAGTGGACAGGGGATCCAAGAGACCCAGTACTTC
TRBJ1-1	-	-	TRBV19	CASRLGPTRTLEAFF	TGTGCCAGTAGATTGGGTCCGACCCGGACTCTAGAAGCTTTCTTT
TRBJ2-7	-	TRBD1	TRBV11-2	CASSSTGADSYEQYF	TGTGCCAGCAGCTCCACAGGGGCCGACTCCTACGAGCAGTACTTC
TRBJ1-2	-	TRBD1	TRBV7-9	CASSPRQGTTNYGYTF	TGTGCCAGCAGCCCCCGACAGGGGACGACTAACTATGGCTACACCTTC
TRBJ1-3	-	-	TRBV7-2	CASSLVGGSGNTIYF	TGTGCCAGCAGCTTAGTCGGTGGCTCTGGAAACACCATATATTTT
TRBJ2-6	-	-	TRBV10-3	CAISPGTGANVLTF	TGTGCCATCAGTCCGGGGACTGGGGCCAACGTCCTGACTTTC
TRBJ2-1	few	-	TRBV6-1	CASSEGREQFF	TGTGCCAGCAGTGAAGGCAGGGAGCAGTTCTTC
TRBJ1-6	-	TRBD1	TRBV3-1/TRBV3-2	CASRTGTEYNSPLHF	TGTGCCAGCAGAACCGGGACAGAGTATAATTCACCCCTCCACTTT
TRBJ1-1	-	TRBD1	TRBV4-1	CASSQAGTGDRQPEAFF	TGCGCCAGCAGCCAAGCCGGGACAGGGGATCGTCAGCCTGAAGCTTTCTTT
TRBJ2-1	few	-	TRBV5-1	CASSPDSSDNEQFF	TGCGCCAGCAGCCCGGACAGTTCAGACAATGAGCAGTTCTTC
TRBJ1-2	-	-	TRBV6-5	CASSPGGRLGYTF	TGTGCCAGCAGTCCTGGCGGTCGTCTCGGCTACACCTTC
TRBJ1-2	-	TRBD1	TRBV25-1	CASSDPGQGENYGYTF	TGTGCCAGCAGTGACCCCGGACAGGGAGAGAACTATGGCTACACCTTC
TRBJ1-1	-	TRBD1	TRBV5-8	CASSPDRSLEAFF	TGTGCCAGCAGCCCGGACAGGTCGCTTGAAGCTTTCTTT
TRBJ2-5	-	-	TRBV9	CASSVGGVIAETQYF	TGTGCCAGCAGCGTAGGGGGGGTAATCGCCGAGACCCAGTACTTC
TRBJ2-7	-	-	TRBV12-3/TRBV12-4	CASSRENYEQYF	TGTGCCAGCAGCCGAGAGAACTACGAGCAGTACTTC
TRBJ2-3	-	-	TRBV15	CATGPRGRESYTDTQYF	TGTGCCACCGGGCCTAGGGGGAGGGAATCTTACACAGATACGCAGTATTTT
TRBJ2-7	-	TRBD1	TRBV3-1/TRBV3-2	CASSQGTGYEQYF	TGTGCCAGCAGCCAAGGGACAGGCTACGAGCAGTACTTC
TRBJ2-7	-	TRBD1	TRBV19	CASSIQTGIYEQYF	TGTGCCAGTAGTATCCAGACAGGGATCTACGAGCAGTACTTC
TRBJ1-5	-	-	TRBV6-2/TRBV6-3	CASSHGDQPQHF	TGTGCCAGCAGCCACGGGGATCAGCCCCAGCATTTT
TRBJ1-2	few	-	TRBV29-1	CSVAEDRGRDGYTF	TGCAGCGTTGCTGAGGACAGAGGGCGGGATGGCTACACCTTC
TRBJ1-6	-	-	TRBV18	CASSPYRTDNPPLHF	TGTGCCAGCTCACCCTACCGGACAGACAATCCACCCCTCCACTTT
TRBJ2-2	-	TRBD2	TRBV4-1	CASSQFPTSGGAGELFF	TGCGCCAGCAGCCAATTCCCGACTAGCGGGGGGGCCGGGGAGCTGTTTTTT
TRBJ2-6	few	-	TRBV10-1	CASSPLRDNSGANVLTF	TGCGCCAGCAGTCCTCTCCGGGACAACTCTGGGGCCAACGTCCTGACTTTC
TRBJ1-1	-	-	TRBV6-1	CASSDRTEAFF	TGTGCCAGCAGTGACAGGACTGAAGCTTTCTTT
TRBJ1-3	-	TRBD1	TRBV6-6	CASSYMQGAGNTIYF	TGTGCCAGCAGTTACATGCAGGGGGCGGGAAACACCATATATTTT
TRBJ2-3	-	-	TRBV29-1	CSVETSTDTQYF	TGCAGCGTTGAGACTAGCACAGATACGCAGTATTTT
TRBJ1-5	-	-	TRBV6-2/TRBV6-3	CASSYGGRGSGNQPQHF	TGTGCCAGCAGTTACGGGGGCAGGGGTTCTGGGAATCAGCCCCAGCATTTT
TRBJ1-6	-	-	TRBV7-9	CASSLPSNSPLHF	TGTGCCAGCAGCTTACCCTCCAATTCACCCCTCCACTTT
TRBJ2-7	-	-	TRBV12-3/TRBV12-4	CASTLWDSEEQYF	TGTGCCAGCACCTTGTGGGACTCCGAAGAGCAGTACTTC
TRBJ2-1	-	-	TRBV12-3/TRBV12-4	CASSPTAEGEQFF	TGTGCCAGCAGTCCGACGGCCGAGGGTGAGCAGTTCTTC
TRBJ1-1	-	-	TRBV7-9	CASSLTGPPAFF	TGTGCCAGCAGCTTAACAGGGCCCCCAGCTTTCTTT
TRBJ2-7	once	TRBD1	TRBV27	CASSEGQGLGSLYEQYF	TGTGCCAGCAGTGAGGGACAGGGGTTGGGGAGCCTCTACGAGCAGTACTTC
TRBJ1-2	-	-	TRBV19	CASSIDAGMASYGYTF	TGTGCCAGTAGTATAGATGCGGGGATGGCTTCCTATGGCTACACCTTC
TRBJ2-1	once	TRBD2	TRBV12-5	CASGPPRLAGVRSSYNEQFF	TGTGCTAGTGGTCCCCCCCGACTAGCGGGGGTGAGGAGCTCCTACAATGAGCAGTTCTTC
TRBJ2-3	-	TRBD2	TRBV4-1	CASSQDPGTSGGASPDTQYF	TGCGCCAGCAGCCAAGATCCCGGGACTAGCGGGGGGGCGTCCCCAGATACGCAGTATTTT
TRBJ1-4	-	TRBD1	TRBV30	CAWSVPGTGVEKLFF	TGTGCCTGGAGTGTACCAGGGACAGGGGTGGAAAAACTGTTTTTT
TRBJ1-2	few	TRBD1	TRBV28	CASSLGTVPHF	TGTGCCAGCAGTTTGGGGACAGTTCCCCACTTC
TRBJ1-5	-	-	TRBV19	CASTKGGVGQPQHF	TGTGCCAGTACCAAAGGAGGGGTGGGTCAGCCCCAGCATTTT
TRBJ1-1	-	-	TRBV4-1	CASSQVGRVRTEAFF	TGCGCCAGCAGCCAAGTTGGCAGGGTGCGCACTGAAGCTTTCTTT